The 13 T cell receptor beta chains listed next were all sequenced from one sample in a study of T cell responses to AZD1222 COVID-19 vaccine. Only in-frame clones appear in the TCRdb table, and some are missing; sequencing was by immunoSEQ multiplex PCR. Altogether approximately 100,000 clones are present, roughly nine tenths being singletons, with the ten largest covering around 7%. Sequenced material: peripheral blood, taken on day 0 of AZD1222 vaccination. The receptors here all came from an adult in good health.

For the CDR3, the DNA is TGTGCCATCACCGATCCAGGGGGTAATTCACCCCTCCACTTT. The encoded protein is CAITDPGGNSPLHF. V and J are TRBV10-3 and TRBJ1-6, with 7 bases identical to TRBD1. This CDR3 contains 14 residues. V shed 7 bases, J shed 6 bases, and the junction held 6 bases outside the gene matches. Germline V gene data show CDR1 as ENHRY and CDR2 as SYGVKD.

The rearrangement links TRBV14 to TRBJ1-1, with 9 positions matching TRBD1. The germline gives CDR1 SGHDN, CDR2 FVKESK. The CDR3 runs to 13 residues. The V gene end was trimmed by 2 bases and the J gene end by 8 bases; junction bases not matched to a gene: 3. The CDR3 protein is CASSQHRGLEAFF. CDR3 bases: TGTGCCAGCAGCCAACACAGGGGGCTCGAAGCTTTCTTT.

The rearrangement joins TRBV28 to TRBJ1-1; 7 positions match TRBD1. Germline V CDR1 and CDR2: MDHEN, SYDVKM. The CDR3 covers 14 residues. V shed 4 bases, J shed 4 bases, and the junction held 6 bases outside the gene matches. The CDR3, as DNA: TGTGCCAGCAGTTCCCAGGGGGTGAGCACTGAAGCTTTCTTT. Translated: CASSSQGVSTEAFF. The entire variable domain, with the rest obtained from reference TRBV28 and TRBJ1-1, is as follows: DVKVTQSSRYLVKRTGEKVFLECVQDMDHENMFWYRQDPGLGLRLIYFSYDVKMKEKGDIPEGYSVSREKKERFSLILESASTNQTSMYLCASSSQGVSTEAFFGQGTRLTVV.

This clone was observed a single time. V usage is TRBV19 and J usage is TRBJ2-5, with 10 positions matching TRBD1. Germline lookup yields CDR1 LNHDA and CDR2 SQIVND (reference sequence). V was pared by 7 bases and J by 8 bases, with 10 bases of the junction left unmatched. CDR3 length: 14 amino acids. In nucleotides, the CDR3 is TGTGCCAGTACCCAGACAGGGGGCAAGGAAACCCAGTACTTC. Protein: CASTQTGGKETQYF.

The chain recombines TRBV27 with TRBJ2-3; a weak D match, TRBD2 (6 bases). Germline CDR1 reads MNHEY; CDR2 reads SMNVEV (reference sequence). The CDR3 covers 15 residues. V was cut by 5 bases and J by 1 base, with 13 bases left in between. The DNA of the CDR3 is TGTGCCAGCAGTCTACGACTAGACGGCACAGATACGCAGTATTTT. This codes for CASSLRLDGTDTQYF.

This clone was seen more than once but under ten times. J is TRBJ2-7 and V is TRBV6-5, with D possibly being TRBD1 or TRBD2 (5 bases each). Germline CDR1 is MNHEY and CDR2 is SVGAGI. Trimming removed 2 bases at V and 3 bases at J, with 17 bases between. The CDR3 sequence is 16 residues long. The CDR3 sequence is CASSYLAGRDLYEQYF. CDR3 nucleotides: TGTGCCAGCAGTTACCTTGCTGGACGGGACCTCTACGAGCAGTACTTC.

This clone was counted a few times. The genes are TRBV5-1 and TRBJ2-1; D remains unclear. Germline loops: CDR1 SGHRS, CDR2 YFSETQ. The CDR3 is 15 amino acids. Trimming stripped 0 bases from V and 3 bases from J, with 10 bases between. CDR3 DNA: TGCGCCAGCAGCTTGGTCAGCGCCTACTACAATGAGCAGTTCTTC. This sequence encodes CASSLVSAYYNEQFF.

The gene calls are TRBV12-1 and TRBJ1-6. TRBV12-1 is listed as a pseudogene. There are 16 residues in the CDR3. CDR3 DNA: TGTGCCAGCAGCTTTTGCAGGGAGTACCTGAATTCACCCCTCCACTTT. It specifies CASSFCREYLNSPLHF.

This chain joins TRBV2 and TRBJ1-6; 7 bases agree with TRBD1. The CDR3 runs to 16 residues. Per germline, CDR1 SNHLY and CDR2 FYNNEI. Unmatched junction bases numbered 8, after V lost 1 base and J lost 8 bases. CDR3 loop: CASSEVTGALYSPLHF. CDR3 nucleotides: TGTGCCAGCAGTGAAGTTACAGGGGCCCTTTATTCACCCCTCCACTTT.

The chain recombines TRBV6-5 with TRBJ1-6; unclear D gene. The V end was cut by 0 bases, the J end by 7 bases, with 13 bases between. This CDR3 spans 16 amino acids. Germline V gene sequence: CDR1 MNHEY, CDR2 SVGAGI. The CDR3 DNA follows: TGTGCCAGCAGTTACTCGAGGAGATCGGGCAATTCACCCCTCCACTTT. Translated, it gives CASSYSRRSGNSPLHF.

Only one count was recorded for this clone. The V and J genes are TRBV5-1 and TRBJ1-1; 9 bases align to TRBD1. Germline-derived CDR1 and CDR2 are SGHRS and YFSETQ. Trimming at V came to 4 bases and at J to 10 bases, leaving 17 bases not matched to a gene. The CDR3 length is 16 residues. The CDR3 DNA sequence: TGCGCCAGCAGCGGTCTACCGGGACAGGGCCCCAGGGGAGCTTTCTTT. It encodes CASSGLPGQGPRGAFF.

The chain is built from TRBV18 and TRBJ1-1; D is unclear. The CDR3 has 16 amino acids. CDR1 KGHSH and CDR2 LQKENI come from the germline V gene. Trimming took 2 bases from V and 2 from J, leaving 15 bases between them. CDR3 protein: CASSPSIQELNTEAFF. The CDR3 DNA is TGTGCCAGCTCACCATCAATTCAGGAGTTAAACACTGAAGCTTTCTTT.

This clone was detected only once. The CDR3 DNA follows: TGTGCCAGTAGTATGGGAACTGACCGGAATGAGCAGTTCTTC. Protein: CASSMGTDRNEQFF. The J gene is TRBJ2-1, the V gene TRBV19; no firm D call. CDR1 is LNHDA, CDR2 SQIVND, per germline (reference sequence). CDR3 length equals 14 residues. Trimming removed 3 bases from V and 7 bases from J, with 13 bases in between.